The 27 T cell receptor beta chains presented below share a single source sample, sequenced in a study of a mutant IDH1 vaccine in newly diagnosed glioma. Time point noted: week 5, during vaccination. Each dose delivered 300 ug of mutant IDH1 20-mer peptide subcutaneously with imiquimod. The antigens for these receptors are not known. Profiling relied on immunoSEQ multiplex PCR, and the TCRdb table lists in-frame clones only, not all of them. The sample has more than 25,000 clones; 75% to 90% are singletons. The sequenced sample was peripheral blood mononuclear cells (PBMCs), obtained from a glioma patient whose treatment included an IDH1 peptide vaccine. These receptor sequences come from a woman between 40 and 55 years old with glioma. Some clones in this sample may be carry-over from other donors' samples.

This chain's CDR3 is CASSVGNPGQGKAEAFF. CDR3 sequence (DNA): TGTGCCAGCAGCGTAGGCAATCCGGGACAGGGGAAGGCTGAAGCTTTCTTT. The rearrangement uses TRBV9 and TRBJ1-1; 10 positions agree with TRBD1. The CDR3 is 17 amino acids. Trimming cost V 0 bases and J 6 bases; bases outside gene matches: 11. Germline V gives CDR1 SGDLS, CDR2 YYNGEE.

The table lists this clone with a count of one. Germline is not matched at one junction end, which may reflect a read error. This sequence joins TRBV27 and TRBJ1-4; TRBD1 aligns across 9 bases. CDR1 is MNHEY, CDR2 SMNVEV, per germline (reference sequence). CDR3 length: 16 residues. This CDR3 is CASGLQGAMSNEKLFF. CDR3 DNA: TGTGCCAGCGGTTTACAGGGGGCGATGTCTAATGAAAAACTGTTTTTT.

This clone was found a few times. This chain joins TRBV20-1 and TRBJ2-7; D gene unclear. V was cut by 3 bases and J by 2 bases, with 5 bases left in between. The CDR3 consists of 11 residues. Germline V gene sequence: CDR1 DFQATT, CDR2 SNEGSKA (reference sequence). CDR3 in DNA: TGCAGTGCTAGGGAGACCTACGAGCAGTACTTC. Amino acid sequence: CSARETYEQYF.

The gene calls are TRBV7-9 and TRBJ2-7, with 11 nucleotides matching TRBD2. The CDR3 length is 15 residues. V shed 5 bases, J shed 3 bases, and the junction held 6 bases outside the gene matches. Germline CDR1 SEHNR, CDR2 FQNEAQ (reference sequence). The CDR3 here is CASSPTSGRYYEQYF. CDR3 DNA: TGTGCCAGCAGCCCCACTAGCGGGAGATACTACGAGCAGTACTTC.

This rearrangement joins TRBV28 to TRBJ2-7; D gene ambiguous. Germline CDR1 reads MDHEN; CDR2 reads SYDVKM. V was pared by 6 bases and J by 4 bases, with 19 bases between. The CDR3 loop spans 15 amino acids. The CDR3: CASRYRTSHSYEQYF. For the CDR3, the DNA is TGTGCCAGCAGGTACCGGACCTCACATAGTTACGAGCAGTACTTC.

The chain joins TRBV7-9 to TRBJ1-5; TRBD1 matches 9 bases. The V gene's germline CDR1 is SEHNR and CDR2 FQNEAQ (reference sequence). V dropped 8 bases and J dropped 4; count of bases not matched to a gene: 3. CDR3 size: 13 residues. CDR3 DNA: TGTGCCAGCCAAGGACAGGGGAATCAGCCCCAGCATTTT. It codes for CASQGQGNQPQHF.

CDR3 bases: TGTGCCAGCAGTTACAATGTAGGCGGTTCCTACGAGCAGTACTTC. Amino acids: CASSYNVGGSYEQYF. The chain links TRBV6-5 to TRBJ2-7; no reliable D call. V was trimmed by 2 bases and J by 1 base, leaving 12 bases between them. Germline values: CDR1 MNHEY, CDR2 SVGAGI. The CDR3 extends over 15 amino acids.

V usage is TRBV7-9 and J usage is TRBJ2-3; 11 bases fit TRBD2. V lost 4 bases to trimming and J lost 0 bases; unmatched junction nucleotides: 12. There are 19 residues in the CDR3. CDR1 and CDR2 from the germline V gene are SEHNR and FQNEAQ (reference sequence). The CDR3 DNA sequence: TGTGCCAGCAGCTCCAACCTAGCGGGGGGTCGCCAGAGCACAGATACGCAGTATTTT. Residues: CASSSNLAGGRQSTDTQYF.

V is TRBV4-3 and J is TRBJ1-2; the match to TRBD1 covers 9 bases. Per the germline V gene, CDR1 is LGHNA and CDR2 is YSLEER. The CDR3 is made up of 14 amino acids. After removal of 2 bases from V and 10 bases from J, the junction contained 8 bases not matched to a gene. The chain's CDR3 is CASSQLRGQGLYTF. CDR3 nucleotides: TGCGCCAGCAGCCAACTCCGGGGACAGGGACTCTACACCTTC.

J is TRBJ1-5 and V is TRBV2; D gene ambiguous. Germline CDR1 and CDR2: SNHLY and FYNNEI. V lost 3 bases to trimming and J lost 0 bases, with 12 bases between them. The CDR3 totals 16 residues. CDR3 DNA sequence: TGTGCCAGCAGTGACGGGTCGGAGTATAGCAATCAGCCCCAGCATTTT. Amino acid sequence: CASSDGSEYSNQPQHF. The full variable domain, with the rest looked up from reference TRBV2 and TRBJ1-5, is EPEVTQTPSHQVTQMGQEVILRCVPISNHLYFYWYRQILGQKVEFLVSFYNNEISEKSEIFDDQFSVERPDGSNFTLKIRSTKLEDSAMYFCASSDGSEYSNQPQHFGDGTRLSIL.

J is TRBJ2-7 and V is TRBV7-9, with D unclear. The ends were cut back, 5 bases at V and 2 bases at J, with 10 bases in the middle. This CDR3 is 13 amino acids long. CDR1 and CDR2 (germline): SEHNR, FQNEAQ (reference sequence). The CDR3 loop reads CASSTSATYEQYF. CDR3 DNA sequence: TGTGCCAGCAGCACCTCGGCGACCTACGAGCAGTACTTC.

The chain uses TRBV5-1 and TRBJ2-7; 10 bases match TRBD2. Trimming cost V 4 bases and J 2 bases; bases outside gene matches: 6. CDR1 is SGHRS and CDR2 is YFSETQ in the germline V gene. The CDR3 sequence is 15 residues long. In nucleotides, the CDR3 is TGCGCCAGCAGCCTACTAGCGGGGTCCGCCTACGAGCAGTACTTC. Its protein is CASSLLAGSAYEQYF.

V is TRBV7-9 and J is TRBJ2-3, with D perhaps being TRBD1 or TRBD2 (5 bases each). Germline V gene lookup returns CDR1 SEHNR and CDR2 FQNEAQ (reference sequence). This CDR3 is 13 amino acids long. Trimming shortened V by 10 bases and J by 5 bases, and 16 bases separated the two germline ends. Here the CDR3 reads CAIRWGNEDTQYF. The CDR3 DNA reads as TGTGCCATACGGTGGGGGAACGAAGATACGCAGTATTTT.

The chain is built from TRBV28 and TRBJ2-1; either TRBD1 or TRBD2 may fit D (6 bases each). This CDR3 contains 15 residues. From germline, CDR1 is MDHEN and CDR2 SYDVKM. V was pared by 7 bases and J by 6 bases, with 19 bases between. This CDR3 reads CASIQEGVWANEQFF. The CDR3 coding sequence is TGTGCCAGCATCCAGGAGGGGGTATGGGCCAATGAGCAGTTCTTC.

The chain uses TRBV19 and TRBJ2-7, with D perhaps TRBD1 (5 bases). Germline V CDR1 and CDR2: LNHDA, SQIVND (reference sequence). The CDR3 is 13 amino acids. V lost 6 bases to trimming and J lost 9 bases, with 18 bases between them. The CDR3 loop is CASSPSGFPGQYF. The CDR3 coding sequence is TGTGCCAGTAGCCCATCAGGGTTTCCCGGGCAGTACTTC.

The chain links TRBV25-1 to TRBJ2-3, with D perhaps TRBD1 (5 bases). The germline gives CDR1 MGHDK, CDR2 SYGVNS. Trimming took 4 bases from V and 0 from J, leaving 11 bases between them. The CDR3 totals 15 residues. The DNA of the CDR3 is TGTGCCAGCAGTGGCCTGACAGCTAGCACAGATACGCAGTATTTT. Its translation is CASSGLTASTDTQYF.

The gene calls are TRBV19 and TRBJ1-6; D is ambiguous. The CDR3 has 14 amino acids. CDR1 LNHDA and CDR2 SQIVND come from the germline V gene (reference sequence). V was trimmed by 4 bases and J by 7 bases, leaving 11 bases between them. CDR3 region: CASSKRTPNSPLHF. The CDR3, as DNA: TGTGCCAGTAGTAAGAGAACCCCGAATTCACCCCTCCACTTT. The full variable domain, its missing parts supplied by reference TRBV19 and TRBJ1-6, is DGGITQSPKYLFRKEGQNVTLSCEQNLNHDAMYWYRQDPGQGLRLIYYSQIVNDFQKGDIAEGYSVSREKKESFPLTVTSAQKNPTAFYLCASSKRTPNSPLHFGNGTRLTVT.

The chain is built from TRBV5-6 and TRBJ2-7; D may be TRBD2 (6 bases). CDR1 is SGHDT, CDR2 YYEEEE, per germline. Trimming shortened V by 4 bases and J by 1 base, and 18 bases separated the two germline ends. The CDR3 is 16 residues long. CDR3 sequence reads: CASSPVGLAPSYEQYF. In DNA, the CDR3 is TGTGCCAGCAGCCCGGTTGGGCTAGCGCCTTCCTACGAGCAGTACTTC.

CDR3 nucleotides: TGTGCCAGCAGCCCCCACCCTGGGTCACCCCTCCACTTT. Its protein product is CASSPHPGSPLHF. The chain employs TRBV9 and TRBJ1-6; D not resolved. Germline V gene sequence: CDR1 SGDLS, CDR2 YYNGEE. The CDR3 is made up of 13 amino acids. V gave up 4 bases and J gave up 10 bases, with 12 bases separating them.

The gene calls are TRBV2 and TRBJ2-7; 12 bases line up with TRBD1. From germline, CDR1 is SNHLY and CDR2 FYNNEI. The V segment lost 11 bases and the J segment 6 bases; nucleotides outside the gene matches: 8. CDR3 size: 13 residues. DNA for the CDR3: TGTGCCGGATACCGGGACAGGGGGCCCGAGCAGTACTTC. Translation: CAGYRDRGPEQYF.

CDR3 nucleotides: TGTGCCAGCAGTCCTTGGACGAGGGGGACGGGAAACACCATATATTTT. Translated, it gives CASSPWTRGTGNTIYF. The chain recombines TRBV27 with TRBJ1-3; D perhaps matches TRBD1 (6 bases). V lost 5 bases to trimming and J lost 4 bases, with 18 bases between them. The length of the CDR3 is 16 residues. CDR1 and CDR2 from the germline V gene are MNHEY and SMNVEV (reference sequence).

V is TRBV10-3 and J is TRBJ2-7, with D perhaps TRBD1 or TRBD2 (5 bases each). Per germline, CDR1 ENHRY and CDR2 SYGVKD. V shed 8 bases and J shed 7 bases, with 15 bases lying between them. The CDR3 has 12 residues. CDR3 region: CAIGGSLGEQYF. In nucleotides, the CDR3 is TGTGCCATCGGGGGTTCTTTGGGAGAGCAGTACTTC.

This rearrangement joins TRBV28 to TRBJ2-6; D not certain. V was shortened by 4 bases and J by 2 bases, with 0 bases between the two germline ends. This CDR3 has 12 amino acids. The V gene's germline CDR1 is MDHEN and CDR2 SYDVKM. The CDR3 bases are TGTGCCAGCAGTTCTGGGGCCAACGTCCTGACTTTC. This translates into CASSSGANVLTF.

The chain carries TRBV11-3 and TRBJ2-7; tentative D call: TRBD1 (5 bases). The ends were cut back, 5 bases at V and 4 bases at J, with 9 bases in the middle. CDR3 size: 12 residues. Per the germline V gene, CDR1 is SGHNT and CDR2 is YENEEA. The CDR3 bases are TGTGCCAGCAGCCGTACAGGTTACGAGCAGTACTTC. It is translated as CASSRTGYEQYF.

This chain links TRBV18 with TRBJ1-4; D not certain. Trimming left V 4 bases short and J 0 bases short, with 15 bases between. Germline CDR1 is KGHSH and CDR2 is LQKENI. There are 17 residues in the CDR3. Written as DNA, the CDR3 is TGTGCCAGCTCACTAGGGCCAGTTTCTGCAACTAATGAAAAACTGTTTTTT. This sequence encodes CASSLGPVSATNEKLFF.

The genes are TRBV2 and TRBJ1-2; D possibly corresponds to TRBD1 (5 bases). The germline V gene encodes CDR1 SNHLY and CDR2 FYNNEI. Trimming left V 8 bases short and J 4 bases short, with 11 bases between. CDR3 length: 12 amino acids. CDR3 sequence (DNA): TGTGCCAGCGATGTCCAGGGCTATGGCTACACCTTC. Translating it yields CASDVQGYGYTF.

The rearrangement joins TRBV10-3 to TRBJ2-3; 8 bases are shared with TRBD1. J gave up 6 bases and V 11 bases, and 10 bases lay outside the gene matches. This CDR3 region has 13 residues. Germline V lookup: CDR1 ENHRY, CDR2 SYGVKD. The CDR3 sequence: CAVGQEIGDTQYF. Written as DNA, the CDR3 is TGTGCCGTGGGACAGGAGATCGGCGATACGCAGTATTTT.